Described below is a single T cell receptor beta chain sequence and its context. Its antigen specificity is not known. The record has no base qualities; no much larger clone is one base away. This entry comes from a study of a mutant IDH1 vaccine in newly diagnosed glioma (dated by TCRdb to the early 2020s). Context from the whole study: Vaccination was initiated 4-6 weeks after radiotherapy alone, or concurrently with temozolomide cycles in the chemotherapy-containing groups. For exploratory analyses, longitudinal TCRB deep sequencing was carried out in more than 20 treated patients wherever samples were available. Visit V12 was the week-35 safety follow-up and visit V13 was the week-47 end of study. Six visits were used for peripheral blood collection: V03 (baseline), V05, V07, V10, V12 and V13. Before enrollment, patients had received standard therapy of radiotherapy alone, temozolomide alone, or radiochemotherapy with temozolomide; most received the combination. Of the 30 or so patients who were treated, about 62% were male and approximately 40% were female, and the mean age was around 40 years. Summary of the overall study and its limitations: Pseudoprogression seemed to be unrelated to changes in the top peripheral T cell clonotypes found by TCRB sequencing. PBMC samples for TCRB deep sequencing were selected based on availability. The authors noted that analyses of patient blood samples could not be reproduced because of sample limitations. Immune responses induced by the vaccine were seen in approximately 93% of patients across multiple MHC alleles.

The protocol used for the library was the immunoSEQ multiplex PCR assay. Following the manufacturer's protocol, the hsTCRB Kit was used to amplify rearranged TCR beta chain sequences. TCRB libraries were sequenced on an Illumina MiSeq. Per the authors' processing: The kit vendor's proprietary platform handled demultiplexing, trimming and gene mapping. This is the immuneACCESS table as TCRdb keeps it, with only in-frame sequences that have V and J called. A part of the clones is gone; compared with another copy, unresolved V genes explain less than half, and the rest is unexplained. That table furnishes V, J and clone size, whereas the DNA furnished D and trimming. The sample table contains some 87,000 clones; only one count was recorded for 81% of them. The ten largest make up more than 5% of the sample. This sample's time point label indicates: week 47, end of study. Each vaccine dose was 300 ug of a 20-mer mutant IDH1 peptide in Montanide, given subcutaneously with topical imiquimod. Patients were given eight vaccinations, in weeks 1, 3, 5, 7, 11, 15, 19 and 23, which matched visits V03 through V10. Donors had newly diagnosed WHO grade 3 or 4 IDH1-mutant astrocytomas with loss of nuclear ATRX. The samples were drawn from NOA16, a multicentre, single-arm, open-label phase I trial in Germany that tested a mutant IDH1 peptide vaccine in humans for the first time. Genomic DNA for TCRB sequencing was isolated from EDTA blood with the DNeasy Blood and Tissue Kit.

The cysteine opens and the phenylalanine closes a CDR3 of 16 amino acids. Just CDR3 DNA is preserved here, 48 bases in frame from base 1. CDR1 is given as SGHNT and CDR2 as YYREEE, both from the germline V gene (reference sequence). Trimming removed 6 bases from V and 6 bases from J, leaving 25 bases between the germline ends. The receptor was isolated from a middle-aged man with glioma. The input for sequencing was PBMCs, taken from a glioma patient whose treatment included an IDH1 peptide vaccine. The chain is made from TRBV5-4 and TRBJ2-7; the D gene is possibly TRBD1 or TRBD2, with 5 bases matching each. The CDR3 protein sequence reads: CASTSVGQEATSEQYF. The nucleotide sequence reads TGTGCCAGCACCTCGGTGGGGCAGGAGGCAACTTCCGAGCAGTACTTC.